The entry that follows covers one T cell receptor beta chain sequence. The germline V and J ends were trimmed by 4 bases and 2 bases, with 10 bases remaining between them. Germline CDR1 is SEHNR and CDR2 is FQNEAQ (reference sequence). The CDR3 length is 14 residues. An amount of RNA that ranged from roughly 0.5 to 1 ug was reverse transcribed with random hexamers. Each CDR3 protein gets one entry after TCRdb re-called the immunoSEQ multiplex PCR reads with MiXCR. The top ten clones hold 0.08% to 0.095% of a sample with some 170,000 distinct CDR3 sequences, roughly 94% of them seen once. This record comes from a study of CD8 T cells in Susac syndrome.

The specimen sequenced was CD4+ T cells from PBMCs. The sequence was collected from a human donor with multiple sclerosis. This chain joins TRBV7-9 and TRBJ2-3; D remains ambiguous. CDR3 DNA sequence: TGTGCCAGCAGCTCCCCCAGACTCACAGATACGCAGTATTTT. Its translation is CASSSPRLTDTQYF.